What follows are 25 T cell receptor beta chains derived from one specimen sequenced in a study of T cell repertoires in cytomegalovirus infection. No cognate antigen is known for these TCRs. TCRdb independently ran MiXCR on the reads; one entry per CDR3 protein. Of 95,000 to 120,000 distinct CDR3 sequences detected, around 30% appear once; the ten largest clones hold less than 45%. Sequenced here: CD8+ T cells from cultured PBMCs, sampled from culture after CMV antigen stimulation. The receptors come from a human donor in good health (CMV status not recorded). Some clones in this sample may be carry-over from other donors' samples.

The gene calls are TRBV6-5 and TRBJ2-7; D is unresolved. Germline values: CDR1 MNHEY, CDR2 SVGAGI. CDR3 length equals 11 residues. V lost 6 bases, J lost 7 bases, and 10 bases lay in between. This chain's CDR3 is CASSTRSEQYF. The CDR3 nucleotides read TGTGCCAGCAGCACTCGATCGGAGCAGTACTTC.

This clonotype occurred many times. The chain has TRBV7-9 and TRBJ2-7; the D is unclear. Trimming removed 3 bases from V and 5 bases from J, with 11 bases in between. CDR1 is SEHNR, CDR2 FQNEAQ, per germline (reference sequence). This CDR3 region has 13 residues. Written as DNA, the CDR3 is TGTGCCAGCAGCTTTTCCCAGACCGACGAGCAGTACTTC. This gives the protein CASSFSQTDEQYF.

The genes are TRBV6-5 and TRBJ2-3; D possibly uses TRBD1 or TRBD2 (6 bases each). Looked up from germline, CDR1 is MNHEY and CDR2 is SVGAGI. The CDR3 is made up of 18 amino acids. Trimming cost V 0 bases and J 3 bases, with 19 bases left between them. The CDR3 DNA sequence: TGTGCCAGCAGTTACTCGGTCACGGGGGCCAGTAGGACAGATACGCAGTATTTT. Translating gives CASSYSVTGASRTDTQYF.

The V and J genes are TRBV3-1 and TRBJ2-3; TRBD1 aligns across 9 bases. Germline CDR1 reads LGHDT; CDR2 reads YNNKEL (reference sequence). The ends lost 4 bases at V and 5 bases at J; junction bases unmatched: 1. The CDR3 is 13 residues long. The CDR3 region is CASSLDRGDTQYF. DNA for the CDR3: TGTGCCAGCAGCCTGGACAGGGGAGATACGCAGTATTTT.

This clonotype occurred many times. The genes are TRBV12-3 or TRBV12-4 and TRBJ2-3; the D gene is possibly TRBD2 (6 bases). V lost 5 bases and J 2 bases, leaving 14 bases between the germline ends. The CDR3 length is 15 residues. CDR3 DNA sequence: TGTGCCAGCAGTCCGGGACTCTTTCTCACAGATACGCAGTATTTT. It is translated as CASSPGLFLTDTQYF.

In its sample, this clonotype was seen many times. This chain connects TRBV7-2 to TRBJ1-5; D ambiguous. The CDR3 is made up of 16 amino acids. V lost 6 bases and J 0 bases, leaving 15 bases between the germline ends. The germline V gene encodes CDR1 SGHTA and CDR2 FQGNSA. The CDR3 protein is CASRKPRKYSNQPQHF. The CDR3 DNA reads as TGTGCCAGCAGGAAACCACGGAAGTATAGCAATCAGCCCCAGCATTTT.

The chain couples TRBV19 to TRBJ2-7; D is uncertain. The germline gives CDR1 LNHDA, CDR2 SQIVND (reference sequence). The V gene lost 5 bases and the J gene lost 4 bases, with 9 bases spanning the gap. This CDR3 spans 12 amino acids. The chain's CDR3 is CASSADGYEQYF. CDR3 nucleotide sequence: TGTGCCAGTAGTGCGGACGGATACGAGCAGTACTTC.

This clonotype was seen ten or more times. This sequence joins TRBV28 and TRBJ2-4, with TRBD1 as a possible D gene (5 bases). The CDR3 consists of 14 residues. The V end lost 5 bases, the J end lost 6 bases, and 14 bases lay between the germline ends. Germline CDR1 and CDR2: MDHEN and SYDVKM. The CDR3 region is CASSPRQGSNIQYF. The CDR3 nucleotides read TGTGCCAGCAGTCCTAGGCAGGGATCAAACATTCAGTACTTC.

This clonotype was picked up a small number of times. The genes are TRBV7-2 and TRBJ2-1, with a possible D match to TRBD1 (5 bases). This CDR3 spans 13 amino acids. Between the trimmed V and J ends, which lost 1 base and 5 bases, there was a span of 6 bases. CDR1 and CDR2 (germline): SGHTA, FQGNSA. The CDR3 sequence: CASSLGQHNEQFF. In nucleotides, the CDR3 is TGTGCCAGCAGCTTAGGACAGCACAATGAGCAGTTCTTC.

This chain connects TRBV6-5 to TRBJ2-1; tentatively, D is TRBD2 (6 bases). V lost 5 bases to trimming and J lost 6 bases, with 8 bases between them. The CDR3 has 12 amino acids. Germline V gene sequence: CDR1 MNHEY, CDR2 SVGAGI. This chain's CDR3 is CASSPGLNEQFF. DNA of the CDR3: TGTGCCAGCAGTCCGGGACTCAATGAGCAGTTCTTC.

The chain combines TRBV7-9 with TRBJ2-3; 10 bases align to TRBD2. The CDR3 is 17 amino acids. CDR1 is SEHNR, CDR2 FQNEAQ, per germline (reference sequence). With 4 bases clipped from V and 0 bases from J, the junction kept 7 bases outside the gene matches. CDR3 nucleotides: TGTGCCAGCAGCTGGACTAGCGGAAACGATAGCACAGATACGCAGTATTTT. It codes for CASSWTSGNDSTDTQYF.

This chain links TRBV7-1 with TRBJ2-2; TRBD1 is a possible D gene (6 bases). TRBV7-1 is flagged as an ORF with uncertain function. The V gene lost 3 bases and the J gene lost 0 bases, with 8 bases spanning the gap. The CDR3 spans 15 residues. The CDR3 is CASSSGQPNTGELFF. CDR3 nucleotide sequence: TGTGCCAGCAGCTCTGGACAGCCGAACACCGGGGAGCTGTTTTTT.

The V call is TRBV19, the J call TRBJ2-3; D is perhaps TRBD2 (6 bases). V was cut by 9 bases and J by 0 bases, with 13 bases left in between. The germline gives CDR1 LNHDA, CDR2 SQIVND (reference sequence). There are 14 residues in the CDR3. In DNA, the CDR3 is TGTGCCAGCCAGAGGGGACTTAGCACAGATACGCAGTATTTT. Translated: CASQRGLSTDTQYF.

This clonotype was counted between two and nine times. This chain uses TRBV7-9 with TRBJ2-7, with D possibly TRBD1 on 7 matching bases. This CDR3 region has 15 residues. Germline loops: CDR1 SEHNR, CDR2 FQNEAQ (reference sequence). The V end lost 5 bases, the J end lost 5 bases, and 19 bases lay between the germline ends. CDR3 bases: TGTGCCAGCAGCACATCGCGGAGGGGGCGGGACGAGCAGTACTTC. It specifies CASSTSRRGRDEQYF.

This chain links TRBV6-6 with TRBJ1-1; D is unresolved. Trimming cost V 6 bases and J 4 bases, with 9 bases left between them. The germline V gene encodes CDR1 MNHNY and CDR2 SVGAGI (reference sequence). The CDR3 has 12 amino acids. The DNA for the CDR3 is TGTGCCAGCAGGAACGGAGGCACTGAAGCTTTCTTT. It codes for CASRNGGTEAFF.

V is TRBV12-3 or TRBV12-4 and J is TRBJ1-3; D not certain. Trimming left V 3 bases short and J 3 bases short, with 3 bases between. The CDR3 spans 12 residues. The CDR3 sequence: CASSFGGNTIYF. The CDR3 nucleotides are TGTGCCAGCAGTTTTGGTGGAAACACCATATATTTT.

The V and J genes are TRBV7-9 and TRBJ2-6, with unresolved D. The CDR3 is 16 residues long. Germline V lookup: CDR1 SEHNR, CDR2 FQNEAQ (reference sequence). The germline V and J ends were trimmed by 2 bases and 0 bases, with 8 bases remaining between them. CDR3 in DNA: TGTGCCAGCAGCTTACCTACACTCTCTGGGGCCAACGTCCTGACTTTC. Protein product: CASSLPTLSGANVLTF.

This clonotype has a count of ten or more. V and J are TRBV20-1 and TRBJ2-2; D possibly corresponds to TRBD2 (7 bases). Germline loops: CDR1 DFQATT, CDR2 SNEGSKA (reference sequence). The CDR3 is 15 amino acids. With 0 bases removed from V and 6 bases from J, the gap between germline ends came to 14 bases. CDR3 protein: CSARDPRGRAGELFF. The CDR3 DNA is TGCAGTGCTAGAGACCCGCGGGGGCGGGCCGGGGAGCTGTTTTTT.

This clonotype has more than one count but fewer than ten. The chain carries TRBV7-9 and TRBJ2-7, with D maybe TRBD1 (6 bases). The CDR3 extends over 12 amino acids. V lost 3 bases to trimming and J lost 6 bases, with 9 bases between them. From germline, CDR1 is SEHNR and CDR2 FQNEAQ (reference sequence). This chain's CDR3 is CASSFTGLEQYF. DNA for the CDR3: TGTGCCAGCAGCTTCACAGGGCTCGAGCAGTACTTC.

V gene TRBV4-1 combines with J gene TRBJ1-5; 7 bases agree with TRBD1. The CDR3 extends over 15 amino acids. Unmatched junction bases numbered 7, after V lost 5 bases and J lost 3 bases. Germline assignment: CDR1 MGHRA and CDR2 YSYEKL. The DNA for the CDR3 is TGCGCCAGCAGCTTTCTTACAGGGGCCAATCAGCCCCAGCATTTT. Translated, it gives CASSFLTGANQPQHF.

The genes are TRBV2 and TRBJ2-1; 9 bases fit TRBD2. Germline V gene sequence: CDR1 SNHLY, CDR2 FYNNEI. The CDR3 consists of 15 residues. V trimming: 2 bases; J trimming: 3 bases; junction bases outside the gene matches: 2. The CDR3 region has the DNA TGTGCCAGCAGTGAAAGCGGGGGGCACTACAATGAGCAGTTCTTC. Translated, it gives CASSESGGHYNEQFF.

The CDR3 DNA sequence: TGTGCCAGCAGTTATAGTCGGACAGGGACAAATGAGCAGTTCTTC. This encodes CASSYSRTGTNEQFF. This sequence joins TRBV6-2 or TRBV6-3 and TRBJ2-1, with TRBD1 matching over 8 bases. With V trimmed by 3 bases and J by 7 bases, 8 bases remained unmatched. This CDR3 is built from 15 residues. CDR1 and CDR2 from the germline V gene are MNHEY and SVGEGT.

In this sample, this clonotype turned up many times. The chain uses TRBV11-2 and TRBJ2-6; TRBD2 might be the D (6 bases). V was shortened by 0 bases and J by 3 bases, with 9 bases between the two germline ends. The length of the CDR3 is 16 residues. CDR1 is SGHAT and CDR2 is FQNNGV in the germline V gene. The chain's CDR3 is CASSLEGGYGANVLTF. CDR3 nucleotide sequence: TGTGCCAGCAGCTTAGAAGGAGGGTATGGGGCCAACGTCCTGACTTTC.

A single count supports this clonotype. This chain links TRBV28 with TRBJ2-2, with D possibly matching TRBD1 (6 bases). V lost 7 bases and J lost 3, with 15 bases in between. CDR1 and CDR2 from the germline V gene are MDHEN and SYDVKM. The CDR3 is made up of 15 amino acids. The CDR3 here is CASKPGTIDTGELFF. CDR3 sequence (DNA): TGTGCCAGCAAGCCAGGGACAATTGACACCGGGGAGCTGTTTTTT.

This clonotype was seen only a few times. V and J are TRBV13 and TRBJ1-3; a weak D match, TRBD1 (6 bases). The CDR3 has 16 amino acids. Germline V CDR1 and CDR2: PRHDT, FYEKMQ (reference sequence). V lost 5 bases and J 0 bases, leaving 14 bases between the germline ends. The CDR3 coding sequence is TGTGCCAGCAGCGCCAAGCGGACAGACTCTGGAAACACCATATATTTT. It yields the protein CASSAKRTDSGNTIYF.